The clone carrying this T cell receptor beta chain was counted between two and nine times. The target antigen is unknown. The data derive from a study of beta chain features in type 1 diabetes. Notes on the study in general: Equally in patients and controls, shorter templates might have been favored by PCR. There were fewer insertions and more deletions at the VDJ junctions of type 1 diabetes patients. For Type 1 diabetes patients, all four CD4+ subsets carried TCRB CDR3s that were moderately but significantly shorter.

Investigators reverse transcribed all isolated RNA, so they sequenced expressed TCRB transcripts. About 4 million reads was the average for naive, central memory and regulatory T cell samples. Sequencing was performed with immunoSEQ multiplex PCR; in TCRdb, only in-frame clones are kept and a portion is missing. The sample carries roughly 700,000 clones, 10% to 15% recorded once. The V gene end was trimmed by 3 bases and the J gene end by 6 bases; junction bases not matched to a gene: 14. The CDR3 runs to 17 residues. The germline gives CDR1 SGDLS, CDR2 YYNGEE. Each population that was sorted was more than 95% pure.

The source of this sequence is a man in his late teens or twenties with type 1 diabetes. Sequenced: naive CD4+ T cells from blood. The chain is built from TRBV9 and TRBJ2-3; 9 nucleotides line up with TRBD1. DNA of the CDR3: TGTGCCAGCAGCGCAACCGGGACAGGGTCCATCCGGGATACGCAGTATTTT. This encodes CASSATGTGSIRDTQYF.